This T cell receptor beta chain was identified in a study of healthy donors' naive CD4 and CD8 T cells. Study as a whole: Three donor age groups were sampled: 20-25, 40-50 and 60-70 years; half female.

Overall study findings and caveats: Alpha and beta chains were sequenced in bulk without pairing.

This CDR3 contains 14 residues. CDR1 and CDR2 (germline): MNHEY, SVGAGI. V lost 4 bases to trimming and J lost 6 bases, with 15 bases between them. Of note for this clonotype: Its antigen is unknown.

Starting from approximately 500 ng of total RNA, TCR libraries were made with linear amplification. TCRdb itself ran the reads through MiXCR, one entry per CDR3 protein. This table holds roughly 200,000 distinct CDR3 sequences, 74% found once. V gene TRBV6-5 combines with J gene TRBJ1-2; possible D gene TRBD1, 5 bases. This sequence originates from a pool of human donors in good health; the sample pools cells from several healthy donors. The sample taken for sequencing was naive CD4+ and CD8+ T cells sorted from blood, pooled from several donors. The CDR3 loop reads CASSLNRDPHGYTF. CDR3 nucleotides: TGTGCCAGCAGTTTAAACCGGGACCCTCATGGCTACACCTTC.